A single sample gave rise to the 30 T cell receptor beta chains below, sequenced in a study of molecular identifiers for immune sequencing clone quantification. TCRdb called the PCR reads again in MiXCR, with one record for every CDR3 protein. The sample holds 85,000 to 120,000 distinct CDR3 sequences, about 35% seen once. The specimen sequenced was naive CD8+ T cells from blood, with Jurkat cell RNA spiked in. The subset is: FACS-sorted CD8+CD4-CCR7+CD45RA+ naive T cells. The receptors here all came from a human donor in good health. Some libraries in this study had Jurkat cell RNA spiked in.

The gene calls are TRBV20-1 and TRBJ2-1, with TRBD2 matching over 14 bases. With V trimmed by 6 bases and J by 2 bases, 12 bases remained unmatched. This CDR3 is 18 amino acids long. Germline CDR1 and CDR2: DFQATT and SNEGSKA (reference sequence). The CDR3 region is CSAPPGLAGAGAYNEQFF. CDR3 nucleotides: TGCAGTGCACCACCGGGACTAGCGGGAGCAGGGGCCTACAATGAGCAGTTCTTC.

Turning to this clonotype: This may stem from a read error, because a much larger clone lies one nucleotide away. V and J are TRBV7-9 and TRBJ2-3; TRBD1 matches 8 bases. The CDR3 has 14 amino acids. Germline CDR1 SEHNR, CDR2 FQNEAQ (reference sequence). CDR3 loop: CASIMGQATDTQNF. Written as DNA, the CDR3 is TGTGCCAGCATCATGGGACAGGCCACAGATACGCAGAATTTT. The entire variable domain, with the rest obtained from reference TRBV7-9 and TRBJ2-3, is as follows: DTGVSQNPRHKITKRGQNVTFRCDPISEHNRLYWYRQTLGQGPEFLTYFQNEAQLEKSRLLSDRFSAERPKGSFSTLEIQRTEQGDSAMYLCASIMGQATDTQNFGPGTRLTVL.

This clonotype was seen at least ten times. CDR3 protein: CAGLGSSGNTIYF. In DNA, the CDR3 is TGTGCCGGCTTAGGGTCCTCTGGAAACACCATATATTTT. The gene calls are TRBV28 and TRBJ1-3; no firm D call. The germline V and J ends were trimmed by 11 bases and 0 bases, with 11 bases remaining between them. The CDR3 extends over 13 amino acids. In germline, CDR1 is MDHEN, CDR2 SYDVKM.

This clonotype has more than one count but fewer than ten. The DNA for the CDR3 is TGTGCCAGCAGTCCGGTAAGGGGGTCCAATCAGCCCCAGCATTTT. Translation: CASSPVRGSNQPQHF. V usage is TRBV6-5 and J usage is TRBJ1-5; TRBD1 is a possible D gene (6 bases). The germline gives CDR1 MNHEY, CDR2 SVGAGI. The CDR3 is 15 amino acids. V was shortened by 5 bases and J by 3 bases, with 14 bases between the two germline ends.

This clonotype was detected many times. The chain employs TRBV7-2 and TRBJ2-1; D may be TRBD2 (6 bases). Trimming removed 3 bases from V and 0 bases from J, with 12 bases in between. Germline V gives CDR1 SGHTA, CDR2 FQGNSA. This CDR3 comprises 16 residues. CDR3 nucleotide sequence: TGTGCCAGCAGCTTCGAGGACTATGGCTCCTACAATGAGCAGTTCTTC. This encodes CASSFEDYGSYNEQFF. The full variable domain, with the rest looked up from reference TRBV7-2 and TRBJ2-1, is GAGVSQSPSNKVTEKGKDVELRCDPISGHTALYWYRQSLGQGLEFLIYFQGNSAPDKSGLPSDRFSAERTGGSVSTLTIQRTQQEDSAVYLCASSFEDYGSYNEQFFGPGTRLTVL.

A remark on this clonotype: A much more abundant neighbour one base away suggests this may be a read error. This chain uses TRBV12-3 or TRBV12-4 with TRBJ2-3, with D hard to call. The CDR3 is 13 residues long. Deletions cut 1 base from V and 4 bases from J, with 6 bases between. This CDR3 reads CASSLVLADTQYF. The CDR3 DNA reads TGTGCCAGCAGTTTAGTCCTGGCAGATACGCAGTATTTT.

Note on this clonotype: A much larger clone sits a single nucleotide away, making a read error possible. The rearrangement uses TRBV29-1 and TRBJ1-5, with D maybe TRBD1 (5 bases). This CDR3 is built from 15 residues. Germline loops: CDR1 SQVTM, CDR2 ANQGSEA. The V end lost 5 bases, the J end lost 3 bases, and 17 bases lay between the germline ends. Here the CDR3 DNA reads TGCAGCGTTTTAAACCCAGGGCCTCACAATCAGCCCCAGCATTTT. Its translation: CSVLNPGPHNQPQHF.

For this clonotype: Since the CDR3 does not end with the conserved phenylalanine or tryptophan, this likely comes from a read error. The chain joins TRBV5-3 to TRBJ2-3, with D tentatively TRBD1 (5 bases). TRBV5-3 is annotated as an ORF whose role is uncertain. CDR3 length equals 14 residues. The germline V and J ends were trimmed by 8 bases and 0 bases, with 13 bases remaining between them. CDR3 region: CASSQGTSTDTQYY. The CDR3 DNA sequence: TGTGCCAGCAGCCAGGGAACTAGCACAGATACGCAGTATTAT.

This clonotype was observed a handful of times. The chain joins TRBV19 to TRBJ2-3; TRBD2 agrees at 13 bases. The CDR3 totals 16 residues. Germline-derived CDR1 and CDR2 are LNHDA and SQIVND (reference sequence). With V trimmed by 7 bases and J by 0 bases, 4 bases remained unmatched. In nucleotides, the CDR3 is TGTGCCAGTACCCCACTAGCGGGAGGGAGCACAGATACGCAGTATTTT. The encoded protein is CASTPLAGGSTDTQYF.

The chain couples TRBV7-9 to TRBJ2-5; D uncertain. The CDR3 is made up of 15 amino acids. Germline-derived CDR1 and CDR2 are SEHNR and FQNEAQ (reference sequence). V dropped 2 bases and J dropped 3 bases, with 13 bases sitting between them. CDR3 protein: CASSLSIGFEETQYF. In DNA, the CDR3 is TGTGCCAGCAGCTTATCGATTGGGTTTGAAGAGACCCAGTACTTC.

This clonotype was counted ten times or more. The chain couples TRBV4-3 to TRBJ1-1; no firm D call. CDR1 and CDR2 from the germline V gene are LGHNA and YSLEER. The CDR3 is made up of 15 amino acids. V was shortened by 1 base and J by 4 bases, with 13 bases between the two germline ends. The chain's CDR3 is CASSQVVNSVTEAFF. The DNA for the CDR3 is TGCGCCAGCAGCCAAGTGGTGAACTCGGTCACTGAAGCTTTCTTT.

The rearrangement links TRBV28 to TRBJ1-5; tentative D call: TRBD1 (5 bases). The V gene lost 8 bases and the J gene lost 5 bases, with 19 bases spanning the gap. Germline V CDR1 and CDR2: MDHEN, SYDVKM. The length of the CDR3 is 15 residues. CDR3 in DNA: TGTGCCAGCTGTATGGGAAGGGGCATATATCAGCCCCAGCATTTT. This sequence encodes CASCMGRGIYQPQHF.

On this clonotype: A read error is possible here, since a much larger clone lies one base away. The genes are TRBV28 and TRBJ2-3; D perhaps matches TRBD2 (6 bases). CDR1 and CDR2 (germline): MDHEN, SYDVKM. V was pared by 6 bases and J by 1 base, with 17 bases between. This CDR3 spans 16 amino acids. The chain's CDR3 is CASRTVAGIRTDTQYF. In DNA, the CDR3 is TGTGCCAGCAGAACAGTCGCGGGAATCCGCACAGATACGCAGTATTTT.

The J gene is TRBJ2-7, the V gene TRBV18, with 7 bases that match TRBD1. The CDR3 extends over 17 amino acids. Per germline, CDR1 KGHSH and CDR2 LQKENI. The V segment lost 3 bases and the J segment 0 bases; nucleotides outside the gene matches: 11. The DNA for the CDR3 is TGTGCCAGCTCACCTATGACCGGGACAGAAAGCTCCTACGAGCAGTACTTC. Translation gives CASSPMTGTESSYEQYF. Full variable domain (outside the CDR3, taken from reference TRBV18 and TRBJ2-7): NAGVMQNPRHLVRRRGQEARLRCSPMKGHSHVYWYRQLPEEGLKFMVYLQKENIIDESGMPKERFSAEFPKEGPSILRIQQVVRGDSAAYFCASSPMTGTESSYEQYFGPGTRLTVT.

The chain is built from TRBV19 and TRBJ2-1, with TRBD2 matching 10 bases. The germline gives CDR1 LNHDA, CDR2 SQIVND (reference sequence). The length of the CDR3 is 16 residues. V shed 1 base and J 1 base; nucleotides not matched to a gene: 1. The CDR3 is CASSIGTSGSYNEQFF. CDR3 DNA: TGTGCCAGTAGTATAGGGACTAGCGGATCCTACAATGAGCAGTTCTTC.

This chain joins TRBV24-1 and TRBJ2-7, with 9 bases identical to TRBD2. V shed 4 bases, J shed 5 bases, and the junction held 2 bases outside the gene matches. From germline, CDR1 is KGHDR and CDR2 SFDVKD. The CDR3 covers 13 residues. The CDR3: CATSDRTSDEQYF. The CDR3 DNA follows: TGTGCCACCAGTGACCGGACTAGCGACGAGCAGTACTTC.

This clonotype turned up a few times. This chain links TRBV10-2 with TRBJ1-5; D unresolved. The CDR3 is made up of 14 amino acids. Trimming cost V 11 bases and J 4 bases, with 18 bases left between them. Per the germline V gene, CDR1 is WSHSY and CDR2 is SAAADI. The CDR3 loop reads CACSDGVTNQPQHF. The CDR3 nucleotides are TGCGCCTGTAGCGACGGTGTGACTAATCAGCCCCAGCATTTT.

The rearrangement links TRBV2 to TRBJ2-7; D gene ambiguous. Germline lookup yields CDR1 SNHLY and CDR2 FYNNEI. The CDR3 covers 11 residues. V was trimmed by 8 bases and J by 5 bases, leaving 10 bases between them. CDR3 loop: CASRRINEQYF. CDR3 in DNA: TGTGCCAGCCGAAGGATTAACGAGCAGTACTTC.

This clonotype has at least ten counts. This sequence joins TRBV6-1 and TRBJ2-7; D perhaps matches TRBD1 (6 bases). V shed 9 bases and J shed 6 bases, with 9 bases lying between them. CDR1 is MNHNS and CDR2 is SASEGT in the germline V gene. This CDR3 region has 10 residues. This CDR3 reads CASTGIEQYF. CDR3 sequence (DNA): TGTGCCAGTACAGGGATCGAGCAGTACTTC.

This clonotype turned up a few times. J is TRBJ2-7 and V is TRBV5-1; possibly TRBD1 or TRBD2 for D (5 bases each). This CDR3 comprises 15 residues. The germline V gene has CDR1 SGHRS and CDR2 YFSETQ. Trimming left V 4 bases short and J 2 bases short, with 16 bases between. As DNA, the CDR3 is TGCGCCAGCAGCCCGGGACCAGTAAAGGCCTACGAGCAGTACTTC. It is translated as CASSPGPVKAYEQYF. The variable domain in full, with the rest retrieved from reference TRBV5-1 and TRBJ2-7, is KAGVTQTPRYLIKTRGQQVTLSCSPISGHRSVSWYQQTPGQGLQFLFEYFSETQRNKGNFPGRFSGRQFSNSRSEMNVSTLELGDSALYLCASSPGPVKAYEQYFGPGTRLTVT.

On this clonotype itself: Because it lacks the conserved phenylalanine or tryptophan at the end, this CDR3 is likely a read error. The CDR3 DNA reads TGTGCCAGCAGCCAGACGACAGGGATGGCAGATACGCAGTATGTT. Its protein is CASSQTTGMADTQYV. The chain has TRBV4-2 and TRBJ2-3; 7 bases line up with TRBD1. V gave up 3 bases and J gave up 4 bases; unmatched junction bases: 7. CDR3 length: 15 residues. CDR1 and CDR2 (germline): LGHNA, YNFKEQ.

This clonotype was seen many times. V gene TRBV7-3 combines with J gene TRBJ2-3; D unclear. Germline lookup yields CDR1 SGHTA and CDR2 FQGTGA. V was pared by 8 bases and J by 2 bases, with 14 bases between. There are 14 residues in the CDR3. CDR3 region: CASAAWGNTDTQYF. The CDR3 region has the DNA TGTGCCAGCGCCGCGTGGGGTAACACAGATACGCAGTATTTT.

With regard to this clonotype: The CDR3 end shows no conserved phenylalanine or tryptophan, and so a read error is likely. This chain joins TRBV12-3 or TRBV12-4 and TRBJ1-5; D ambiguous. Trimming shortened V by 5 bases and J by 2 bases, and 4 bases separated the two germline ends. CDR3 length equals 12 residues. The CDR3 DNA sequence: TGTGCCAGCAGTCTCGGCAATCAGCCCCAGCATCTT. Residues: CASSLGNQPQHL.

The V gene is TRBV27, the J gene TRBJ1-5; D might be TRBD1 (5 bases). Trimming removed 0 bases from V and 5 bases from J, with 8 bases in between. The CDR3 spans 14 residues. Germline V gene data show CDR1 as MNHEY and CDR2 as SMNVEV (reference sequence). CDR3 protein: CASSLSGQDQPQHF. The CDR3 region has the DNA TGTGCCAGCAGTTTATCGGGGCAGGATCAGCCCCAGCATTTT.

Regarding this clonotype: Being one base from a much bigger clone, this may be a read error. V and J are TRBV5-8 and TRBJ1-1; D unclear. Germline V gene sequence: CDR1 SGHTS, CDR2 YDEGEE. V lost 4 bases and J 1 base, leaving 5 bases between the germline ends. CDR3 length: 12 residues. CDR3 sequence reads: CASSLKNTEAFF. The CDR3 DNA reads as TGTGCCAGCAGCCTCAAGAACACTGAAGCTTTCTTT.

This clonotype was seen only a few times. The chain recombines TRBV19 with TRBJ2-2, with D tentatively TRBD1 or TRBD2 (5 bases each). The CDR3 is 15 amino acids. Germline CDR1 is LNHDA and CDR2 is SQIVND (reference sequence). The ends were cut back, 5 bases at V and 4 bases at J, with 14 bases in the middle. CDR3 loop: CASSPTERGTGELFF. The CDR3, as DNA: TGTGCCAGTAGTCCGACCGAGAGGGGCACCGGGGAGCTGTTTTTT.

V gene TRBV4-2 combines with J gene TRBJ2-7; unclear D gene. Germline loops: CDR1 LGHNA, CDR2 YNFKEQ. The V gene lost 4 bases and the J gene lost 4 bases, with 14 bases spanning the gap. The CDR3 consists of 14 residues. CDR3 in DNA: TGTGCCAGCAGCCCGGGCGCCGTCGGTTACGAGCAGTACTTC. Amino acid sequence: CASSPGAVGYEQYF.

The sample holds many counts of this clonotype. This rearrangement joins TRBV20-1 to TRBJ2-4; D is possibly TRBD1 (5 bases). CDR1 DFQATT and CDR2 SNEGSKA come from the germline V gene (reference sequence). CDR3 length equals 15 residues. V gave up 3 bases and J gave up 13 bases, with 25 bases separating them. CDR3 in amino acids: CSASTSDSIYQFQYF. DNA for the CDR3: TGCAGTGCTAGTACTTCCGACAGCATATACCAATTCCAGTACTTC.

The chain is built from TRBV28 and TRBJ1-5; D not resolved. This CDR3 is built from 18 residues. Germline loops: CDR1 MDHEN, CDR2 SYDVKM. V lost 6 bases, J lost 0 bases, and 21 bases lay in between. The CDR3 spells CASSQRPQEAYSNQPQHF. DNA for the CDR3: TGTGCCAGCAGCCAGAGACCTCAGGAAGCTTATAGCAATCAGCCCCAGCATTTT.

With regard to this clonotype: This may be a read error: a much more frequent sequence differs by one nucleotide. The chain combines TRBV6-5 with TRBJ1-1; D remains ambiguous. CDR1 MNHEY and CDR2 SVGAGI come from the germline V gene. The CDR3 extends over 13 amino acids. Trimming shortened V by 1 base and J by 4 bases, and 7 bases separated the two germline ends. CDR3 sequence: CASSYLTVTEAFF. The CDR3 bases are TGTGCCAGCAGTTACTTAACGGTCACTGAAGCTTTCTTT.